These 13 T cell receptor beta chains were sequenced from one sample in a study of PD-L1 blockade in urothelial cancer. This table comes from immunoSEQ multiplex PCR, and its TCRdb copy is limited to in-frame clones, with some not included. The sample holds roughly 100,000 clones; 83% are singletons and the top ten take approximately 8.4%. Time point noted: peripheral blood 6 weeks after treatment start. The sequenced sample was PBMCs, obtained around atezolizumab (anti-PD-L1) treatment. These receptors originate from a man aged 70-80 years with urothelial cancer.

The chain combines TRBV29-1 with TRBJ1-2; the match to TRBD1 covers 8 bases. The CDR3 consists of 12 residues. Germline-derived CDR1 and CDR2 are SQVTM and ANQGSEA. Losses at the gene ends were 6 bases for V and 8 bases for J; bases not matched to a gene: 8. For the CDR3, the DNA is TGCAGCGTCGCCGACAGGGGTGGCGGCTACACCTTC. Translated: CSVADRGGGYTF. The complete variable domain, with remaining parts taken from reference TRBV29-1 and TRBJ1-2, reads SAVISQKPSRDICQRGTSLTIQCQVDSQVTMMFWYRQQPGQSLTLIATANQGSEATYESGFVIDKFPISRPNLTFSTLTVSNMSPEDSSIYLCSVADRGGGYTFGSGTRLTVV.

The CDR3 DNA reads TGTGCCAGCAGCTTCGGGGTCTACACCGGGGAGCTGTTTTTT. This translates into CASSFGVYTGELFF. V usage is TRBV7-2 and J usage is TRBJ2-2; TRBD2 is a possible D gene (5 bases). V dropped 3 bases and J dropped 3 bases, with 8 bases sitting between them. CDR1 and CDR2 (germline): SGHTA, FQGNSA. The CDR3 contains 14 residues. Complete variable domain (other parts from reference TRBV7-2 and TRBJ2-2): GAGVSQSPSNKVTEKGKDVELRCDPISGHTALYWYRQSLGQGLEFLIYFQGNSAPDKSGLPSDRFSAERTGGSVSTLTIQRTQQEDSAVYLCASSFGVYTGELFFGEGSRLTVL.

The chain has TRBV7-3 and TRBJ1-2, with D perhaps TRBD1 (6 bases). The CDR3 runs to 15 residues. Germline CDR1 and CDR2: SGHTA and FQGTGA. Trimming shortened V by 0 bases and J by 7 bases, and 15 bases separated the two germline ends. CDR3 residues: CASSLTAGEPGGYTF. The CDR3 DNA sequence: TGTGCCAGCAGCTTAACGGCAGGGGAGCCAGGTGGCTACACCTTC.

The chain recombines TRBV5-1 with TRBJ2-1; 10 bases are a match to TRBD2. CDR1 is SGHRS, CDR2 YFSETQ, per germline. J was trimmed by 8 bases and V by 0 bases; bases with no gene match: 5. This CDR3 comprises 15 residues. CDR3 DNA sequence: TGCGCCAGCAGCTTGGCGGCTAGCGGGAGTGATGAGCAGTTCTTC. It encodes CASSLAASGSDEQFF.

The V gene is TRBV27, the J gene TRBJ1-5; perhaps TRBD1 as D (6 bases). The germline CDR1 and CDR2 sequences are MNHEY and SMNVEV (reference sequence). This CDR3 is 15 amino acids long. V dropped 2 bases and J dropped 7 bases, with 15 bases sitting between them. CDR3 DNA sequence: TGTGCCAGCAGTTTAGAAGGGGGGGCGAGCCAGCCCCAGCATTTT. Translated: CASSLEGGASQPQHF.

The sample holds a few counts of this clone. V usage is TRBV9 and J usage is TRBJ2-2; TRBD2 matches 11 bases. The CDR3 consists of 17 residues. In germline, CDR1 is SGDLS, CDR2 YYNGEE. Trimming cost V 4 bases and J 7 bases; bases outside gene matches: 12. The CDR3 region has the DNA TGTGCCAGCAGCCCTATAGCGGGAGGGCCCATCGTCGGGGAGCTGTTTTTT. Translating gives CASSPIAGGPIVGELFF.

J is TRBJ2-5 and V is TRBV5-1; 9 bases fit TRBD1. Germline CDR1 and CDR2: SGHRS and YFSETQ. This CDR3 has 17 amino acids. V was clipped by 4 bases and J by 5 bases; unmatched bases: 15. CDR3 residues: CASSPPIGTGSGETQYF. Written as DNA, the CDR3 is TGCGCCAGCAGCCCTCCAATTGGGACAGGGAGTGGGGAGACCCAGTACTTC.

This clone has more than one count but fewer than ten. The gene calls are TRBV10-3 and TRBJ2-2; possible D gene TRBD1, 6 bases. CDR3 size: 14 residues. Germline CDR1 is ENHRY and CDR2 is SYGVKD. The ends were cut back, 5 bases at V and 9 bases at J, with 16 bases in the middle. The CDR3 region has the DNA TGTGCCATCAGTACCGCAGGGGATTCAAGGGAGCTGTTTTTT. Translation: CAISTAGDSRELFF.

The chain joins TRBV5-4 to TRBJ1-1; TRBD1 might be the D (6 bases). The V end was cut by 5 bases, the J end by 8 bases, with 22 bases between. Germline V gene data show CDR1 as SGHNT and CDR2 as YYREEE (reference sequence). The CDR3 runs to 15 residues. The CDR3 sequence: CASRNPQGTQPEAFF. CDR3 nucleotide sequence: TGTGCCAGCAGGAACCCGCAGGGGACCCAACCGGAAGCTTTCTTT. Using reference TRBV5-4 and TRBJ1-1 for the parts outside the CDR3, the full variable domain is ETGVTQSPTHLIKTRGQQVTLRCSSQSGHNTVSWYQQALGQGPQFIFQYYREEENGRGNFPPRFSGLQFPNYSSELNVNALELDDSALYLCASRNPQGTQPEAFFGQGTRLTVV.

The V gene is TRBV28, the J gene TRBJ1-2, with TRBD1 matching 10 bases. The CDR3 is 16 residues long. In germline, CDR1 is MDHEN, CDR2 SYDVKM. V dropped 3 bases and J dropped 5; count of bases not matched to a gene: 9. DNA of the CDR3: TGTGCCAGCAGTTTCCACGGACAGGGGGTGCCTTATGGCTACACCTTC. It is translated as CASSFHGQGVPYGYTF.

This chain uses TRBV2 with TRBJ2-2, with 11 nucleotides matching TRBD2. The CDR3 is made up of 15 amino acids. Germline values: CDR1 SNHLY, CDR2 FYNNEI. V shed 3 bases, J shed 5 bases, and the junction held 2 bases outside the gene matches. The CDR3 sequence is CASSEVAGGTGELFF. For the CDR3, the DNA is TGTGCCAGCAGTGAGGTAGCGGGAGGGACCGGGGAGCTGTTTTTT.

In DNA, the CDR3 is TGTGCCAGCAGTGACCCGACAGGGACTAACTATGGCTACACCTTC. Encoded protein: CASSDPTGTNYGYTF. V usage is TRBV25-1 and J usage is TRBJ1-2, with 7 bases that match TRBD1. CDR3 length: 15 residues. Germline V gene lookup returns CDR1 MGHDK and CDR2 SYGVNS. V shed 3 bases and J 0 bases; nucleotides not matched to a gene: 4.

The V gene is TRBV19, the J gene TRBJ2-7; D is possibly TRBD2 (6 bases). The CDR3 length is 15 residues. CDR1 is LNHDA and CDR2 is SQIVND in the germline V gene (reference sequence). The V and J ends lost 6 bases and 3 bases respectively, with 18 bases between them. CDR3 sequence (DNA): TGTGCCAGTAGCCAACTCGGAGGGCAATTCTACGAGCAGTACTTC. Translated, it gives CASSQLGGQFYEQYF.